The 8 T cell receptor beta chains below come from one sample, sequenced in a study of T cell responses to AZD1222 COVID-19 vaccine. Profiled with immunoSEQ multiplex PCR; TCRdb holds only in-frame clones, not every one. This sample has about 120,000 clones, with about 91% found just once. The material was peripheral blood, obtained on day 0 of AZD1222 vaccination. Source of these receptors: an adult in good health.

The J gene is TRBJ2-1, the V gene TRBV5-4, with D possibly matching TRBD1 (5 bases). V lost 2 bases, J lost 5 bases, and 11 bases lay in between. This CDR3 spans 14 amino acids. CDR1 and CDR2 (germline): SGHNT, YYREEE (reference sequence). The DNA for the CDR3 is TGTGCCAGCAGCTTCGCAGGGCGAGACAATGAGCAGTTCTTC. Its protein product is CASSFAGRDNEQFF.

This clone has just one count. The rearrangement joins TRBV9 to TRBJ2-3, with a tentative D call TRBD2 (6 bases). CDR1 and CDR2 (germline): SGDLS, YYNGEE. The CDR3 spans 15 residues. The V end lost 0 bases, the J end lost 5 bases, and 13 bases lay between the germline ends. CDR3 bases: TGTGCCAGCAGCGTAGCCCCGGGAGCCCTAGATACGCAGTATTTT. Translation: CASSVAPGALDTQYF.

This chain connects TRBV20-1 to TRBJ2-1, with 11 bases identical to TRBD2. CDR3 size: 17 residues. V gave up 6 bases and J gave up 5 bases; unmatched junction bases: 15. Germline V gene data show CDR1 as DFQATT and CDR2 as SNEGSKA (reference sequence). CDR3 bases: TGCAGTGCCAGTGGGCTAGCGGGAGGTTTGGGGCACAATGAGCAGTTCTTC. Translation: CSASGLAGGLGHNEQFF.

The chain carries TRBV5-1 and TRBJ1-4; the D gene is possibly TRBD1 (5 bases). V was pared by 4 bases and J by 5 bases, with 15 bases between. CDR1 and CDR2 (germline): SGHRS, YFSETQ. The CDR3 length is 15 residues. The CDR3 DNA sequence: TGCGCCAGCAGCCCCCCCGTCGGGGGGAATGAAAAACTGTTTTTT. The encoded protein is CASSPPVGGNEKLFF.

The chain has TRBV4-1 and TRBJ2-3, with TRBD2 as a possible D gene (5 bases). The V end was cut by 6 bases, the J end by 5 bases, with 6 bases between. Germline values: CDR1 MGHRA, CDR2 YSYEKL. The CDR3 has 11 residues. The CDR3: CASRRGDTQYF. The CDR3 nucleotides are TGCGCCAGCAGACGGGGAGATACGCAGTATTTT.

DNA for the CDR3: TGTGCCTGGAGTGTATCGGCGGGAGTTTCAGATACGCAGTATTTT. Translation gives CAWSVSAGVSDTQYF. The V gene is TRBV30, the J gene TRBJ2-3; 7 bases fit TRBD2. The germline gives CDR1 GTSNPN, CDR2 SVGIG (reference sequence). Trimming removed 0 bases from V and 4 bases from J; junction bases left unmatched: 7. The CDR3 loop spans 15 amino acids.

The chain employs TRBV7-8 and TRBJ1-6; TRBD1 aligns across 7 bases. The trim removed 5 bases at V and 7 bases at J, leaving 8 bases unmatched. This CDR3 has 15 residues. CDR1 SGHVS and CDR2 FQNEAQ come from the germline V gene. CDR3 protein: CASSPTRTGNSPLHF. The CDR3 nucleotides are TGTGCCAGCAGCCCCACTCGGACAGGCAATTCACCCCTCCACTTT.

This chain connects TRBV5-1 to TRBJ1-6; D unclear. The CDR3 loop spans 15 amino acids. The germline gives CDR1 SGHRS, CDR2 YFSETQ. Trimming left V 7 bases short and J 3 bases short, with 14 bases between. CDR3: CASGLDSDYNSPLHF. The CDR3 nucleotides are TGCGCCAGCGGACTAGATTCGGACTATAATTCACCCCTCCACTTT.